This T cell receptor beta chain was found in a study of neurological immune-mediated disorders. Study-level results: No sharing of CDR3 amino acid sequences was observed among expanded clones across subjects, suggesting private repertoires in all groups. HTLV-1-associated myelopathy had the most TCR clonal expansion, and multiple sclerosis had the least, less than healthy controls.

The time point was: technical triplicate 3. There are many counts of this clonotype. The antigen is undetermined. Germline loops: CDR1 KGHDR, CDR2 SFDVKD. The CDR3 sequence is 16 residues long. V lost 5 bases, J lost 1 base, and 15 bases lay in between. The method for making cDNA was 5'RACE, and it used 10-nucleotide random UMIs. TCRdb called the 5' RACE reads again in MiXCR, with one record for every CDR3 protein. The data contain about 44,000 distinct CDR3 sequences, about 22% of them singletons. The clonotype was recovered from a man aged 60 to 75 with HTLV-1-associated myelopathy (HAM/TSP). This chain links TRBV24-1 with TRBJ2-3; possible D gene TRBD2, 6 bases. The sequenced sample consisted of PBMCs. The CDR3 loop reads CATSGGLVRGTDTQYF. CDR3 bases: TGTGCCACCAGTGGGGGACTCGTGAGGGGCACAGATACGCAGTATTTT.